Each of the 9 T cell receptor beta chains below was sequenced from the same sample in a study of blood T cell repertoires in COVID-19. The protocol was immunoSEQ multiplex PCR, while the TCRdb copy is restricted to in-frame clones and leaves out a portion. The repertoire holds about 260,000 clones, with 65% to 90% as singletons. Sequencing was carried out using peripheral blood. The receptors were sampled from a human donor in a cohort sampled during active COVID-19.

The chain is built from TRBV6-5 and TRBJ2-5, with a tentative D call TRBD1 (5 bases). The germline CDR1 and CDR2 sequences are MNHEY and SVGAGI. There are 14 residues in the CDR3. Trimming pared 7 bases from V and 2 bases from J, leaving 14 bases between. This chain's CDR3 is CASTLDRRQETQYF. CDR3 nucleotide sequence: TGTGCCAGCACCTTAGACAGAAGGCAAGAGACCCAGTACTTC.

The chain has TRBV5-5 and TRBJ2-7; 11 bases line up with TRBD2. This CDR3 region has 15 residues. The germline V gene encodes CDR1 SGHKS and CDR2 YYEKEE (reference sequence). The V gene end was trimmed by 6 bases and the J gene end by 6 bases; junction bases not matched to a gene: 11. CDR3 DNA sequence: TGTGCCAGCAATCTCAGCCCACTAGCGGGAGTCGAGCAGTACTTC. This gives the protein CASNLSPLAGVEQYF.

The V and J genes are TRBV10-2 and TRBJ1-6, with a possible D match to TRBD1 (6 bases). V lost 3 bases and J lost 8, with 17 bases in between. The CDR3 extends over 16 amino acids. Germline CDR1 reads WSHSY; CDR2 reads SAAADI. The CDR3 DNA follows: TGCGCCAGCAGTGAAACCTGGGGGGGCACGGATTCACCCCTCCACTTT. This gives the protein CASSETWGGTDSPLHF.

The chain uses TRBV6-2 or TRBV6-3 and TRBJ2-1, with unresolved D. The germline gives CDR1 MNHEY, CDR2 SVGEGT. The CDR3 length is 14 residues. The V and J ends lost 4 bases and 4 bases respectively, with 11 bases between them. CDR3 in DNA: TGTGCCAGCAGTTCCGAGCCTCGGTACAATGAGCAGTTCTTC. Translation: CASSSEPRYNEQFF.

V gene TRBV7-2 combines with J gene TRBJ2-7; 9 nucleotides line up with TRBD2. Germline lookup yields CDR1 SGHTA and CDR2 FQGNSA. The J segment lost 7 bases and the V segment lost 6 bases, leaving 16 bases of the junction unmatched. The CDR3 sequence is 16 residues long. The CDR3 DNA follows: TGTGCCAGCAGACCCCTCAACCTGCGGGAGGGCCGGGAGCAGTACTTC. It translates to CASRPLNLREGREQYF.

The V call is TRBV10-3, the J call TRBJ1-1; D uncertain. V dropped 0 bases and J dropped 5 bases, with 7 bases sitting between them. The CDR3 extends over 13 amino acids. CDR1 ENHRY and CDR2 SYGVKD come from the germline V gene. The DNA of the CDR3 is TGTGCCATCAGTGAGTCGTCTAGGACTGAAGCTTTCTTT. Amino acid sequence: CAISESSRTEAFF.

This clone occurred once. The genes are TRBV29-1 and TRBJ1-4; a possible D gene is TRBD1 (5 bases). The germline V gene encodes CDR1 SQVTM and CDR2 ANQGSEA. Trimming left V 0 bases short and J 8 bases short, with 16 bases between. This CDR3 is 15 amino acids long. In nucleotides, the CDR3 is TGCAGCGTTGAAGATAGTTCCAGGGCGGAAGAAAAACTGTTTTTT. Its translation: CSVEDSSRAEEKLFF.

The chain carries TRBV5-1 and TRBJ1-6; maybe TRBD1 (5 bases). The germline V and J ends were trimmed by 0 bases and 7 bases, with 8 bases remaining between them. The CDR3 covers 14 residues. CDR1 SGHRS and CDR2 YFSETQ come from the germline V gene. The CDR3 region is CASSLDRQNSPLHF. In DNA, the CDR3 is TGCGCCAGCAGCTTGGACCGACAGAATTCACCCCTCCACTTT.

This sequence joins TRBV5-1 and TRBJ2-1; 7 bases map to TRBD2. Trimming removed 4 bases from V and 1 base from J; junction bases left unmatched: 5. Germline lookup yields CDR1 SGHRS and CDR2 YFSETQ. The length of the CDR3 is 15 residues. CDR3 in amino acids: CASSSTSASYNEQFF. The CDR3 bases are TGCGCCAGCAGCAGCACTAGCGCTTCCTACAATGAGCAGTTCTTC.